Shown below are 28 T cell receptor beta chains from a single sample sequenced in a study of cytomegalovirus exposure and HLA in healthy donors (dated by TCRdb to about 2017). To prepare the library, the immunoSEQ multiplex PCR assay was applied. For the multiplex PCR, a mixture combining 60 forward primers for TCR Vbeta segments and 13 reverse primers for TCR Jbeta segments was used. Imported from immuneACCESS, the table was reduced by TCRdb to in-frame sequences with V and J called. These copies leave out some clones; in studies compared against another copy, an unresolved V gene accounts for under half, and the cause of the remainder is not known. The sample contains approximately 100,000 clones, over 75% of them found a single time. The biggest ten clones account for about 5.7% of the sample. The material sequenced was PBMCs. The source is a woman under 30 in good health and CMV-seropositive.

CDR3 DNA: TGCAGCGCCGACTGGGCGGGAGGGCAAGAGACCCAGTACTTC. Amino acids: CSADWAGGQETQYF. This chain uses TRBV29-1 with TRBJ2-5, with 9 bases fitting TRBD2. Germline CDR1 is SQVTM and CDR2 is ANQGSEA. The CDR3 has 14 residues. V gave up 7 bases and J gave up 2 bases; unmatched junction bases: 8.

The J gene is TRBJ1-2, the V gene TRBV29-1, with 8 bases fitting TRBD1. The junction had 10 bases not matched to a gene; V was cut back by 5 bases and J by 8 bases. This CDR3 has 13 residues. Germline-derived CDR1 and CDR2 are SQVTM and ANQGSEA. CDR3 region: CSVSPGQEEGYTF. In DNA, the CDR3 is TGCAGCGTTTCTCCGGGACAGGAGGAAGGCTACACCTTC.

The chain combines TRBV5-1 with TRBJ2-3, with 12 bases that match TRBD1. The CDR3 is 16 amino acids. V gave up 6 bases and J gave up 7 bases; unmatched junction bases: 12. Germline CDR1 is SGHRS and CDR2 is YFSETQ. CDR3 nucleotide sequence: TGCGCCAGCAAACCTACAGGGACAGGGGGCATGTATACGCAGTATTTT. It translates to CASKPTGTGGMYTQYF.

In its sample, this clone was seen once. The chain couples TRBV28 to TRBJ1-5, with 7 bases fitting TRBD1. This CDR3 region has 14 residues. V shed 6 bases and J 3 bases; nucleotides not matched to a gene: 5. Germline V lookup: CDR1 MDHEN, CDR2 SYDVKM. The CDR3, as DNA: TGTGCCAGCAGCCTACAGGGGTACAATCAGCCCCAGCATTTT. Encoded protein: CASSLQGYNQPQHF.

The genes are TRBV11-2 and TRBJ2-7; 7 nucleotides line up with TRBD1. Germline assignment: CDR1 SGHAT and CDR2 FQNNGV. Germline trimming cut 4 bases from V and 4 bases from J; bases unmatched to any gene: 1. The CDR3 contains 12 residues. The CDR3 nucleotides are TGTGCCAGCAGCTCGGACAGGTACGAGCAGTACTTC. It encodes CASSSDRYEQYF.

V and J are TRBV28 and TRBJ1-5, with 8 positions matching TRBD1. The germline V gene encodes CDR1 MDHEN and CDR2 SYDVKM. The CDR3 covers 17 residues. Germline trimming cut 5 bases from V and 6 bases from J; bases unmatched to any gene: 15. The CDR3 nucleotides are TGTGCCAGCAGTCCACCCGTCACAGGGGGAGGGGGTCAGCCCCAGCATTTT. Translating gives CASSPPVTGGGGQPQHF.

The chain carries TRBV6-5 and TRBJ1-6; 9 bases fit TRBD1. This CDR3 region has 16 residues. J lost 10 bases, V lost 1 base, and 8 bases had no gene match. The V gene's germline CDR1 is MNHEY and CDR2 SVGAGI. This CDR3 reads CASSYWTGVDLSPLHF. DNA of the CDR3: TGTGCCAGCAGTTACTGGACAGGGGTTGATTTGTCACCCCTCCACTTT.

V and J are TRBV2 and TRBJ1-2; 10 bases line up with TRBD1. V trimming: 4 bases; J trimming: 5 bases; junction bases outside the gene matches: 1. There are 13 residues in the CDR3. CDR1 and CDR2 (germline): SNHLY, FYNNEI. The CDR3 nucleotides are TGTGCCAGCAGTGCGGGACAGGGGTATGGCTACACCTTC. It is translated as CASSAGQGYGYTF. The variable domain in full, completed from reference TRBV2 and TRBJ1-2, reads EPEVTQTPSHQVTQMGQEVILRCVPISNHLYFYWYRQILGQKVEFLVSFYNNEISEKSEIFDDQFSVERPDGSNFTLKIRSTKLEDSAMYFCASSAGQGYGYTFGSGTRLTVV.

The CDR3 sequence: CASSPRDRGLTDTEAFF. CDR3 DNA sequence: TGCGCCAGCAGCCCACGGGACAGGGGCCTAACGGACACTGAAGCTTTCTTT. The chain is built from TRBV4-1 and TRBJ1-1, with 10 bases aligning to TRBD1. V lost 4 bases, J lost 3 bases, and 11 bases stayed unmatched. The CDR3 consists of 17 residues. Germline V gene lookup returns CDR1 MGHRA and CDR2 YSYEKL.

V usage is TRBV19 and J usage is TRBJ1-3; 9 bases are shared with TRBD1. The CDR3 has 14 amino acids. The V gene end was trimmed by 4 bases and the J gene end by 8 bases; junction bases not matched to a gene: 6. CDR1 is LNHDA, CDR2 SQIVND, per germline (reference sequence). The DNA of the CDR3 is TGTGCCAGTAGTAACTGGGACAGGGAGGACACCATATATTTT. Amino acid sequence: CASSNWDREDTIYF.

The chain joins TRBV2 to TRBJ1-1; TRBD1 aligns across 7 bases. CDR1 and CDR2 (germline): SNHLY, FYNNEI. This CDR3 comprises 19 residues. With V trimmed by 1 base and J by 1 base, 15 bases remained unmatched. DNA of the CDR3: TGTGCCAGCAGTGAAGTGGGGGCAGGGGGTAGAAGTAGGAACACTGAAGCTTTCTTT. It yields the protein CASSEVGAGGRSRNTEAFF.

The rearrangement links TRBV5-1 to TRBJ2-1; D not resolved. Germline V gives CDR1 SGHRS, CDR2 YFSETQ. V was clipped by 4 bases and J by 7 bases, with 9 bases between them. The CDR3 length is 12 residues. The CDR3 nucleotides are TGCGCCAGCAGCGCCGAGCTAAATGAGCAGTTCTTC. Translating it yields CASSAELNEQFF. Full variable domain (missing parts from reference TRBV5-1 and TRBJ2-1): KAGVTQTPRYLIKTRGQQVTLSCSPISGHRSVSWYQQTPGQGLQFLFEYFSETQRNKGNFPGRFSGRQFSNSRSEMNVSTLELGDSALYLCASSAELNEQFFGPGTRLTVL.

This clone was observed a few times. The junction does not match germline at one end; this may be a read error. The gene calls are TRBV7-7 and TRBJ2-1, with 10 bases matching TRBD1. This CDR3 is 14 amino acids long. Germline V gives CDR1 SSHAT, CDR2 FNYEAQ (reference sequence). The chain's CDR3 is CASSTGTGDNEQFF. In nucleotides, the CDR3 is TGTGCTAGCAGCACCGGGACAGGGGACAATGAGCAGTTCTTC. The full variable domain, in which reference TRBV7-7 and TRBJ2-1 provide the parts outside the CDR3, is GAGVSQSPRYKVTKRGQDVTLRCDPISSHATLYWYQQALGQGPEFLTYFNYEAQPDKSGLPSDRFSAERPEGSISTLTIQRTEQRDSAMYRCASSTGTGDNEQFFGPGTRLTVL.

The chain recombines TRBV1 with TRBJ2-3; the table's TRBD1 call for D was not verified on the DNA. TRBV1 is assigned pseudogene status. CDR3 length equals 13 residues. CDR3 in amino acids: CTSTGHRTDTQYF. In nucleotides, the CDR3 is TGCACCAGCACGGGACACCGGACAGATACGCAGTATTTT.

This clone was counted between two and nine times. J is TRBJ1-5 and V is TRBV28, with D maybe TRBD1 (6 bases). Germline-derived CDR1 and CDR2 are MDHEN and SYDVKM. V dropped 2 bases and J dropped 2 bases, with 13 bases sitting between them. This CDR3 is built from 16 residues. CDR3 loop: CASSLTRQAGNQPQHF. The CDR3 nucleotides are TGTGCCAGCAGTTTAACCAGACAGGCGGGCAATCAGCCCCAGCATTTT.

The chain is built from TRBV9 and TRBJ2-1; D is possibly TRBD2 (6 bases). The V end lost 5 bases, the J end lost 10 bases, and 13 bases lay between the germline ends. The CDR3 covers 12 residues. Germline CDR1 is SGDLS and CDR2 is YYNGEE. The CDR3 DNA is TGTGCCAGCAGTGGGGACTTCCAGGAGCAGTTCTTC. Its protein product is CASSGDFQEQFF.

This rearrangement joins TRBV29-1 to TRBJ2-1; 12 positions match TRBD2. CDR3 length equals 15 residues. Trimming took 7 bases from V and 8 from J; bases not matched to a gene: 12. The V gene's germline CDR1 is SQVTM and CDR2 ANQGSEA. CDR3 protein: CSAATSGRADDEQFF. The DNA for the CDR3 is TGCAGCGCCGCGACTAGCGGGAGAGCCGATGATGAGCAGTTCTTC.

The CDR3 protein is CASSLSDGGTEAFF. CDR3 nucleotides: TGCGCCAGCAGCCTCAGTGACGGGGGGACTGAAGCTTTCTTT. The gene calls are TRBV4-1 and TRBJ1-1; D might be TRBD1 (5 bases). Germline lookup yields CDR1 MGHRA and CDR2 YSYEKL. Between the trimmed V and J ends, which lost 4 bases and 5 bases, there was a span of 14 bases. The CDR3 loop spans 14 amino acids.

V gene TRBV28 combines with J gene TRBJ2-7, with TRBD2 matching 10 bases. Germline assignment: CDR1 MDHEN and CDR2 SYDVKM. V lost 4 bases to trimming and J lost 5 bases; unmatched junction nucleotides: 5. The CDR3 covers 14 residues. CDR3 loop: CASSSAGGVNEQYF. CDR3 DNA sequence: TGTGCCAGCAGTTCAGCGGGAGGGGTCAACGAGCAGTACTTC.

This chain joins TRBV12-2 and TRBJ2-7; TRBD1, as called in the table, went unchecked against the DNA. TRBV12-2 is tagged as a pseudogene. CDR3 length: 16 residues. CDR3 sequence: CASRLAQGTGNYEQYF. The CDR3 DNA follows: TGTGCAAGTCGCTTAGCCCAGGGGACAGGGAACTACGAGCAGTACTTC.

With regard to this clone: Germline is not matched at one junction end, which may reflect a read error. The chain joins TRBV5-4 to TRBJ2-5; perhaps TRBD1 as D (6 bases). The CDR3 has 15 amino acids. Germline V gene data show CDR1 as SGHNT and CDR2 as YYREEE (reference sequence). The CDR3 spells CASSPPGRQVVTRYF. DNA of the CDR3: TGTGCCAGCAGCCCCCCAGGACGACAGGTTGTGACCCGGTACTTC.

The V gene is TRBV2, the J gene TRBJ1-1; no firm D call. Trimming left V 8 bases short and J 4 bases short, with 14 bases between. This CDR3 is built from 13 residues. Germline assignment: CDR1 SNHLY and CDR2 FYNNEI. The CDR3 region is CASWREAGTEAFF. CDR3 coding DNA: TGTGCCAGCTGGAGGGAGGCGGGCACTGAAGCTTTCTTT.

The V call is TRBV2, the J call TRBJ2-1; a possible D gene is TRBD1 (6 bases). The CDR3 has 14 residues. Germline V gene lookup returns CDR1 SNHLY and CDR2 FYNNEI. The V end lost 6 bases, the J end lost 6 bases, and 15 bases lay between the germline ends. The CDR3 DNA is TGTGCCAGCAGCGACGGGACAATCCTCAATGAGCAGTTCTTC. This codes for CASSDGTILNEQFF.

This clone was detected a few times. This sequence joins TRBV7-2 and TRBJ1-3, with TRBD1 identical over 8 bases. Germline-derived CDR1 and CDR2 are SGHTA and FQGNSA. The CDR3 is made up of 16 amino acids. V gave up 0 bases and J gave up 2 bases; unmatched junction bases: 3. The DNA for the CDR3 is TGTGCCAGCAGCTTAGCCCTGGACAGGGCTGGAAACACCATATATTTT. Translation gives CASSLALDRAGNTIYF.

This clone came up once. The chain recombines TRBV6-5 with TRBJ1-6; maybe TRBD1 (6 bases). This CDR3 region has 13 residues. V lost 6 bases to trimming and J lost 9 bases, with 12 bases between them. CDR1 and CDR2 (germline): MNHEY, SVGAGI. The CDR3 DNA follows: TGTGCCAGCAGCCCAGGGGCTCGTTCACCCCTCCACTTT. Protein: CASSPGARSPLHF.

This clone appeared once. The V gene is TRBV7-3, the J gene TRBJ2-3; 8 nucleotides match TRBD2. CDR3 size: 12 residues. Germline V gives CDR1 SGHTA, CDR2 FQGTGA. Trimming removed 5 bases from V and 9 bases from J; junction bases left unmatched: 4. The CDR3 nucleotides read TGTGCCAGCAGCCCCGGGGGGGGCACGCAGTATTTT. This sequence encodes CASSPGGGTQYF. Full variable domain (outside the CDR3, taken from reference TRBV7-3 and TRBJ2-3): GAGVSQTPSNKVTEKGKYVELRCDPISGHTALYWYRQSLGQGPEFLIYFQGTGAADDSGLPNDRFFAVRPEGSVSTLKIQRTERGDSAVYLCASSPGGGTQYFGPGTRLTVL.

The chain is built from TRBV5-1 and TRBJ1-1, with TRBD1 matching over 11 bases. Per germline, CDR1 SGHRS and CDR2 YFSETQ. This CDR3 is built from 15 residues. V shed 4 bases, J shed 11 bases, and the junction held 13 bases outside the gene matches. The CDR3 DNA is TGCGCCAGCAGCGCTACCGGGACAGGGGGTGGTATGGCTTTCTTT. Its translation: CASSATGTGGGMAFF.

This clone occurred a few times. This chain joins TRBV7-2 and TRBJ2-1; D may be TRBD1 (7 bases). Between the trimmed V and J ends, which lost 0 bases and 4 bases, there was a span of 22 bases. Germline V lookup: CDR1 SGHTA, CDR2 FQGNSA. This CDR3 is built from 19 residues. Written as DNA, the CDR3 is TGTGCCAGCAGCTTAGCGGGGGTCCCGCTAGCAGGGGGGTACAATGAGCAGTTCTTC. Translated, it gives CASSLAGVPLAGGYNEQFF. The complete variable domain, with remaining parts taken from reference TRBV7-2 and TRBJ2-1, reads GAGVSQSPSNKVTEKGKDVELRCDPISGHTALYWYRQSLGQGLEFLIYFQGNSAPDKSGLPSDRFSAERTGGSVSTLTIQRTQQEDSAVYLCASSLAGVPLAGGYNEQFFGPGTRLTVL.